The 16 T cell receptor beta chains listed next were all sequenced from one sample in a study of regulatory T cells in long-lasting Graves disease. Indicated time point: newly diagnosed GD, antithyroid drugs for less than 3 months. Extracted RNA from PBMCs served as the source of the TCR library. Investigators prepared the TCR beta libraries by applying iRepertoire HTBI primers and Arm-PCR of CDR3 regions. TCRdb re-called the multiplex PCR reads through MiXCR, storing one row per CDR3 protein. The sample consists of about 620,000 distinct CDR3 sequences, about 15% of them appearing once. The sample was also linked to a second study, of T cells in Graves' hyperthyroidism and ophthalmopathy.

Material: peripheral blood mononuclear cells (PBMCs), obtained at new diagnosis, from a patient treated with antithyroid drugs. The source of these receptors is a woman between 25 and 40 years old with Graves disease.

In its sample, this clonotype was seen a few times. The V call is TRBV29-1, the J call TRBJ2-1; D may correspond to TRBD1 or TRBD2 (5 bases each). V was clipped by 6 bases and J by 0 bases, with 18 bases between them. The CDR3 is 16 residues long. The germline V gene encodes CDR1 SQVTM and CDR2 ANQGSEA. The CDR3 is CSVPRTTGGSYNEQFF. The CDR3 DNA sequence: TGCAGCGTACCTAGGACAACAGGAGGCTCCTACAATGAGCAGTTCTTC.

This clonotype was counted ten times or more. This chain connects TRBV28 to TRBJ1-1; perhaps TRBD1 as D (5 bases). CDR3 length: 15 residues. Trimming pared 2 bases from V and 6 bases from J, leaving 16 bases between. CDR1 and CDR2 from the germline V gene are MDHEN and SYDVKM. CDR3 nucleotide sequence: TGTGCCAGCAGTTTAAGAGTTGGGGGGATCTCTGAAGCTTTCTTT. It is translated as CASSLRVGGISEAFF. Variable domain in full (rest from reference TRBV28 and TRBJ1-1): DVKVTQSSRYLVKRTGEKVFLECVQDMDHENMFWYRQDPGLGLRLIYFSYDVKMKEKGDIPEGYSVSREKKERFSLILESASTNQTSMYLCASSLRVGGISEAFFGQGTRLTVV.

This clonotype was recorded many times. This chain uses TRBV7-9 with TRBJ2-2; maybe TRBD2 (6 bases). In germline, CDR1 is SEHNR, CDR2 FQNEAQ (reference sequence). This CDR3 is 16 amino acids long. Trimming removed 1 base from V and 2 bases from J, with 11 bases in between. The CDR3 DNA reads TGTGCCAGCAGCTTAGAACGACTAGTCAACACCGGGGAGCTGTTTTTT. Translating gives CASSLERLVNTGELFF.

The rearrangement joins TRBV3-1 to TRBJ2-3; 7 bases are a match to TRBD1. The CDR3 is 14 amino acids. CDR1 LGHDT and CDR2 YNNKEL come from the germline V gene (reference sequence). The trim removed 3 bases at V and 2 bases at J, leaving 2 bases unmatched. CDR3 sequence reads: CASSQGTVTDTQYF. The CDR3 DNA sequence: TGTGCCAGCAGCCAGGGGACAGTCACAGATACGCAGTATTTT.

This clonotype was seen ten or more times. V gene TRBV6-2 or TRBV6-3 combines with J gene TRBJ1-5; D remains unclear. The ends were cut back, 2 bases at V and 4 bases at J, with 6 bases in the middle. The CDR3 is made up of 13 amino acids. Germline V lookup: CDR1 MNHEY, CDR2 SVGEGT. The chain's CDR3 is CASSYKGNQPQHF. The CDR3 DNA reads as TGTGCCAGCAGTTACAAGGGTAATCAGCCCCAGCATTTT.

This rearrangement joins TRBV7-9 to TRBJ2-1; the D is unclear. This CDR3 region has 13 residues. Looked up from germline, CDR1 is SEHNR and CDR2 is FQNEAQ (reference sequence). V was pared by 8 bases and J by 1 base, with 9 bases between. The CDR3 DNA reads as TGTGCCAGCGGTAGGGAATCCTACAATGAGCAGTTCTTC. Amino acids: CASGRESYNEQFF.

This clonotype was seen only a few times. This chain joins TRBV28 and TRBJ1-6; D call uncertain. In germline, CDR1 is MDHEN, CDR2 SYDVKM. The CDR3 is 14 residues long. Between the trimmed V and J ends, which lost 8 bases and 9 bases, there was a span of 17 bases. The CDR3 nucleotides read TGTGCCAGCGATCCCAGAGGAGGTGTTTCACCCCTCCACTTT. This translates into CASDPRGGVSPLHF.

CDR3 sequence reads: CASTPTGTSYEQYF. The CDR3 nucleotides read TGTGCCAGCACCCCGACAGGGACCTCCTACGAGCAGTACTTC. The chain is built from TRBV2 and TRBJ2-7; TRBD1 matches 7 bases. Trimming took 7 bases from V and 0 from J; bases not matched to a gene: 6. The V gene's germline CDR1 is SNHLY and CDR2 FYNNEI. CDR3 length equals 14 residues.

Many counts were recorded for this clonotype. The genes are TRBV7-8 and TRBJ2-7; D may correspond to TRBD1 or TRBD2 (5 bases each). CDR3 length: 16 residues. Looked up from germline, CDR1 is SGHVS and CDR2 is FQNEAQ. Trimming left V 5 bases short and J 6 bases short, with 23 bases between. The CDR3 protein is CASSPQWGSATREQYF. DNA of the CDR3: TGTGCCAGCAGCCCACAATGGGGGTCTGCAACGCGCGAGCAGTACTTC.

CDR3 sequence reads: CSAGTGKNQPQHF. The CDR3 bases are TGCAGCGCCGGGACAGGCAAAAATCAGCCCCAGCATTTT. The genes are TRBV29-1 and TRBJ1-5, with 8 bases identical to TRBD1. The CDR3 extends over 13 amino acids. V lost 7 bases, J lost 4 bases, and 6 bases stayed unmatched. Per the germline V gene, CDR1 is SQVTM and CDR2 is ANQGSEA.

At least ten counts were recorded for this clonotype. This chain joins TRBV6-1 and TRBJ2-7, with 7 bases matching TRBD2. The CDR3 covers 15 residues. Germline CDR1 MNHNS, CDR2 SASEGT. V gave up 5 bases and J gave up 2 bases; unmatched junction bases: 9. The CDR3 DNA reads as TGTGCCAGCAGTAAAAATCTAGCGGCTGCCTACGAGCAGTACTTC. Translating it yields CASSKNLAAAYEQYF.

V is TRBV20-1 and J is TRBJ2-7; possibly TRBD1 or TRBD2 for D (6 bases each). The germline gives CDR1 DFQATT, CDR2 SNEGSKA (reference sequence). The CDR3 runs 16 residues. The V end was cut by 6 bases, the J end by 2 bases, with 23 bases between. The CDR3 is CSAVGGLQEPPYEQYF. The CDR3 DNA sequence: TGCAGTGCCGTAGGGGGGTTACAGGAACCCCCCTACGAGCAGTACTTC.

Only a few counts were recorded for this clonotype. The DNA for the CDR3 is TGTGCCAGCACCTTCCCCAGGGGCGAGGACACTGAAGCTTTCTTT. Translating gives CASTFPRGEDTEAFF. The chain joins TRBV28 to TRBJ1-1, with a tentative D call TRBD1 (6 bases). The CDR3 has 15 amino acids. Germline V lookup: CDR1 MDHEN, CDR2 SYDVKM. The V end lost 7 bases, the J end lost 3 bases, and 18 bases lay between the germline ends.

The gene calls are TRBV19 and TRBJ2-7; TRBD2 matches at 11 bases. Unmatched junction bases numbered 6, after V lost 2 bases and J lost 3 bases. This CDR3 is 16 amino acids long. Germline assignment: CDR1 LNHDA and CDR2 SQIVND (reference sequence). Written as DNA, the CDR3 is TGTGCCAGTAGTATACATCTAGCGGGAGGAGACTACGAGCAGTACTTC. This codes for CASSIHLAGGDYEQYF.

This clonotype has ten or more counts. The chain is built from TRBV6-1 and TRBJ2-2, with D possibly being TRBD2 (5 bases). The germline CDR1 and CDR2 sequences are MNHNS and SASEGT. This CDR3 region has 12 residues. V was clipped by 8 bases and J by 1 base, with 5 bases between them. This CDR3 reads CASRGNTGELFF. In nucleotides, the CDR3 is TGTGCCAGCCGGGGGAACACCGGGGAGCTGTTTTTT.

This clonotype has ten or more counts. This chain uses TRBV12-3 or TRBV12-4 with TRBJ1-5; possibly TRBD1 for D (5 bases). The V end was cut by 5 bases, the J end by 3 bases, with 8 bases between. There are 13 residues in the CDR3. The CDR3 here is CASSEGVNQPQHF. CDR3 coding DNA: TGTGCCAGCAGTGAAGGGGTCAATCAGCCCCAGCATTTT.